One and the same sample provided the 29 T cell receptor beta chains below, sequenced in a study of cytomegalovirus exposure and HLA in healthy donors. Sequenced by immunoSEQ multiplex PCR; TCRdb stores in-frame clones only, minus some. Here the sample spans approximately 200,000 clones, about 81% being singletons. The sample consisted of PBMCs. The receptor source for this set is a woman aged 25 to 39 in good health and CMV-seronegative.

This clone was detected once. The chain is built from TRBV28 and TRBJ2-3; 8 bases agree with TRBD2. Germline CDR1 and CDR2: MDHEN and SYDVKM. V was pared by 6 bases and J by 1 base, with 6 bases of the junction left unmatched. This CDR3 comprises 15 residues. The CDR3: CASRSGTRGTDTQYF. The CDR3 bases are TGTGCCAGCAGATCCGGGACTAGAGGCACAGATACGCAGTATTTT.

This chain links TRBV4-1 with TRBJ2-7; 10 bases match TRBD1. After removal of 0 bases from V and 5 bases from J, the junction contained 7 bases not matched to a gene. The germline V gene has CDR1 MGHRA and CDR2 YSYEKL. The CDR3 runs 16 residues. The CDR3 DNA sequence: TGCGCCAGCAGCCAAGACGGGACAGGGGTTTTCGACGAGCAGTACTTC. This gives the protein CASSQDGTGVFDEQYF.

This clone was counted only a few times. The chain couples TRBV5-5 to TRBJ2-7; 7 bases line up with TRBD1. The J segment lost 4 bases and the V segment lost 5 bases, leaving 6 bases of the junction unmatched. CDR3 length: 13 residues. The germline V gene has CDR1 SGHKS and CDR2 YYEKEE (reference sequence). The chain's CDR3 is CASSLDRVYEQYF. In nucleotides, the CDR3 is TGTGCCAGCAGTCTCGACAGGGTATACGAGCAGTACTTC.

The rearrangement links TRBV6-1 to TRBJ1-5; tentatively, D is TRBD1 (5 bases). The CDR3 length is 13 residues. Trimming stripped 7 bases from V and 8 bases from J, with 15 bases between. The germline V gene encodes CDR1 MNHNS and CDR2 SASEGT. DNA for the CDR3: TGTGCCAGCAATGGGCAGGGTGGTGAGCCCCAGCATTTT. Its translation: CASNGQGGEPQHF.

The chain combines TRBV2 with TRBJ2-1; TRBD2 agrees at 12 bases. CDR1 SNHLY and CDR2 FYNNEI come from the germline V gene. The length of the CDR3 is 14 residues. Trimming took 7 bases from V and 7 from J; bases not matched to a gene: 5. CDR3 amino acids: CASTTSGSLNEQFF. CDR3 nucleotide sequence: TGTGCCAGCACGACTAGCGGGAGTTTAAATGAGCAGTTCTTC.

This chain joins TRBV7-9 and TRBJ2-1, with 16 bases matching TRBD2. The CDR3 is 17 amino acids. Per germline, CDR1 SEHNR and CDR2 FQNEAQ (reference sequence). Trimming removed 2 bases from V and 6 bases from J; junction bases left unmatched: 4. DNA for the CDR3: TGTGCCAGCAGCTTAACTGGGACTAGCGGGGGGGCCAATGAGCAGTTCTTC. This translates into CASSLTGTSGGANEQFF.

The chain couples TRBV7-3 to TRBJ1-4, with D possibly TRBD1 on 6 matching bases. Germline loops: CDR1 SGHTA, CDR2 FQGTGA. Trimming stripped 4 bases from V and 8 bases from J, with 17 bases between. CDR3 length: 15 residues. The DNA of the CDR3 is TGTGCCAGCAGCTCCCGGACAGTGAGGGGAGAAAAACTGTTTTTT. It is translated as CASSSRTVRGEKLFF.

This chain uses TRBV10-1 with TRBJ1-5; the D gene is possibly TRBD1 (5 bases). The ends were cut back, 5 bases at V and 6 bases at J, with 11 bases in the middle. The CDR3 has 13 residues. CDR1 WNHNN and CDR2 SYGVQD come from the germline V gene (reference sequence). For the CDR3, the DNA is TGCGCCAGCAGTTCTTCAGGGTTTCAGCCCCAGCATTTT. It specifies CASSSSGFQPQHF.

The V call is TRBV30, the J call TRBJ2-1; 13 bases fit TRBD2. The CDR3 sequence is 15 residues long. The V and J ends lost 5 bases and 8 bases, in that order; junction bases with no gene match: 9. CDR1 and CDR2 (germline): GTSNPN, SVGIG (reference sequence). DNA of the CDR3: TGTGCCTGGCAACTAGCGGGAGGGCTAGGGTATGAGCAGTTCTTC. Translation: CAWQLAGGLGYEQFF.

The chain links TRBV28 to TRBJ2-5; no clear D gene. The V end lost 8 bases, the J end lost 3 bases, and 28 bases lay between the germline ends. CDR3 length: 18 amino acids. Germline V gene sequence: CDR1 MDHEN, CDR2 SYDVKM. Here the CDR3 reads CASSFKDSYSAPEETQYF. The CDR3 bases are TGTGCCAGCTCATTCAAAGACTCATATTCGGCCCCTGAAGAGACCCAGTACTTC.

The chain uses TRBV10-2 and TRBJ1-2; a weak D match, TRBD1 (6 bases). Trimming pared 6 bases from V and 1 base from J, leaving 15 bases between. This CDR3 spans 15 amino acids. The germline V gene has CDR1 WSHSY and CDR2 SAAADI. CDR3 amino acids: CASRDIGQLNYGYTF. For the CDR3, the DNA is TGCGCCAGCAGAGATATTGGACAGCTTAACTATGGCTACACCTTC.

The J gene is TRBJ2-2, the V gene TRBV15, with 12 bases identical to TRBD2. CDR1 is LNHNV, CDR2 YYDKDF, per germline (reference sequence). The CDR3 contains 16 residues. V was pared by 3 bases and J by 6 bases, with 5 bases of the junction left unmatched. The CDR3, as DNA: TGTGCCACCAGCAGGGACCTAGCGGGAGGGCCCGGGGAGCTGTTTTTT. Its protein is CATSRDLAGGPGELFF. The full variable domain, completed using reference TRBV15 and TRBJ2-2, is DAMVIQNPRYQVTQFGKPVTLSCSQTLNHNVMYWYQQKSSQAPKLLFHYYDKDFNNEADTPDNFQSRRPNTSFCFLDIRSPGLGDTAMYLCATSRDLAGGPGELFFGEGSRLTVL.

The chain couples TRBV6-5 to TRBJ1-1; weak D call: TRBD1 (5 bases). The V end was cut by 0 bases, the J end by 5 bases, with 10 bases between. Germline V gene lookup returns CDR1 MNHEY and CDR2 SVGAGI. This CDR3 has 14 residues. The CDR3, as DNA: TGTGCCAGCAGTTACTCTCGGGGGAAAACTGAAGCTTTCTTT. This encodes CASSYSRGKTEAFF.

The V gene is TRBV5-4, the J gene TRBJ1-1, with 7 bases aligning to TRBD1. The CDR3 has 14 amino acids. V lost 4 bases to trimming and J lost 6 bases; unmatched junction nucleotides: 9. CDR1 and CDR2 (germline): SGHNT, YYREEE (reference sequence). CDR3 protein: CASSPRDRASEAFF. The CDR3 DNA reads TGTGCCAGCAGCCCTCGGGACAGAGCATCTGAAGCTTTCTTT. The whole variable domain, filled in from reference TRBV5-4 and TRBJ1-1, reads ETGVTQSPTHLIKTRGQQVTLRCSSQSGHNTVSWYQQALGQGPQFIFQYYREEENGRGNFPPRFSGLQFPNYSSELNVNALELDDSALYLCASSPRDRASEAFFGQGTRLTVV.

The V and J genes are TRBV6-6 and TRBJ1-3, with no clear D. Trimming took 4 bases from V and 0 from J, leaving 10 bases between them. Germline V gene lookup returns CDR1 MNHNY and CDR2 SVGAGI (reference sequence). This CDR3 comprises 15 residues. CDR3 bases: TGTGCCAGCAGTTCTTGGGCCCGCTCTGGAAACACCATATATTTT. Protein sequence: CASSSWARSGNTIYF.

The gene calls are TRBV11-2 and TRBJ2-7; 9 nucleotides align to TRBD1. With 5 bases clipped from V and 6 bases from J, the junction kept 8 bases outside the gene matches. This CDR3 contains 14 residues. Germline V CDR1 and CDR2: SGHAT, FQNNGV. The DNA of the CDR3 is TGTGCCAGCAGCATCTCCGGGACAGGGCTCGAGCAGTACTTC. Translation: CASSISGTGLEQYF.

This rearrangement joins TRBV5-1 to TRBJ2-3, with TRBD2 as a possible D gene (6 bases). The CDR3 extends over 15 amino acids. Looked up from germline, CDR1 is SGHRS and CDR2 is YFSETQ. V lost 1 base and J lost 6, with 15 bases in between. DNA of the CDR3: TGCGCCAGCAGCTTGACTCAGGGCCGGGGGGATACGCAGTATTTT. Its translation is CASSLTQGRGDTQYF. The full variable domain, in which reference TRBV5-1 and TRBJ2-3 provide the parts outside the CDR3, is KAGVTQTPRYLIKTRGQQVTLSCSPISGHRSVSWYQQTPGQGLQFLFEYFSETQRNKGNFPGRFSGRQFSNSRSEMNVSTLELGDSALYLCASSLTQGRGDTQYFGPGTRLTVL.

V and J are TRBV28 and TRBJ1-2; D is uncertain. The length of the CDR3 is 11 residues. Germline V CDR1 and CDR2: MDHEN, SYDVKM. The ends were cut back, 6 bases at V and 5 bases at J, with 7 bases in the middle. CDR3: CASREEYGYTF. The CDR3 region has the DNA TGTGCCAGCAGGGAGGAGTATGGCTACACCTTC.

The chain joins TRBV5-1 to TRBJ2-1; 9 bases match TRBD2. Germline V lookup: CDR1 SGHRS, CDR2 YFSETQ. The CDR3 spans 17 residues. V gave up 0 bases and J gave up 0 bases; unmatched junction bases: 4. The CDR3 loop is CASSLGLADNSYNEQFF. The CDR3 region has the DNA TGCGCCAGCAGCTTGGGACTAGCGGACAACTCCTACAATGAGCAGTTCTTC.

The genes are TRBV18 and TRBJ1-5, with 10 bases identical to TRBD1. Germline trimming cut 6 bases from V and 2 bases from J; bases unmatched to any gene: 4. This CDR3 is 15 amino acids long. Germline loops: CDR1 KGHSH, CDR2 LQKENI. CDR3 in amino acids: CASSRDRGGNQPQHF. CDR3 DNA sequence: TGTGCCAGCTCGCGGGACAGGGGTGGCAATCAGCCCCAGCATTTT.

The count of this clone is one. The rearrangement joins TRBV7-2 to TRBJ2-1, with 14 positions matching TRBD2. V shed 4 bases and J 8 bases; nucleotides not matched to a gene: 13. CDR1 and CDR2 (germline): SGHTA, FQGNSA. The CDR3 extends over 18 amino acids. In DNA, the CDR3 is TGTGCCAGCAGCTCGGGACTAGCGGGAGTGTCCTTTATCGATGAGCAGTTCTTC. It translates to CASSSGLAGVSFIDEQFF. The full variable domain, rest sourced from reference TRBV7-2 and TRBJ2-1, is GAGVSQSPSNKVTEKGKDVELRCDPISGHTALYWYRQSLGQGLEFLIYFQGNSAPDKSGLPSDRFSAERTGGSVSTLTIQRTQQEDSAVYLCASSSGLAGVSFIDEQFFGPGTRLTVL.

The chain combines TRBV7-8 with TRBJ1-5; 10 nucleotides agree with TRBD1. This CDR3 region has 15 residues. J lost 7 bases, V lost 5 bases, and 8 bases had no gene match. Germline loops: CDR1 SGHVS, CDR2 FQNEAQ. DNA for the CDR3: TGTGCCAGCAGCCAACCCCGGGACAGGGGCCAGCCCCAGCATTTT. This encodes CASSQPRDRGQPQHF. Together with reference TRBV7-8 and TRBJ1-5, the CDR3 gives the full variable domain: GAGVSQSPRYKVAKRGQDVALRCDPISGHVSLFWYQQALGQGPEFLTYFQNEAQLDKSGLPSDRFFAERPEGSVSTLKIQRTQQEDSAVYLCASSQPRDRGQPQHFGDGTRLSIL.

This chain connects TRBV6-5 to TRBJ2-5, with D perhaps matching TRBD2 (5 bases). V was trimmed by 6 bases and J by 7 bases, leaving 15 bases between them. The CDR3 is 13 amino acids. Germline lookup yields CDR1 MNHEY and CDR2 SVGAGI. The CDR3 sequence is CASSPGPRGTQYF. The CDR3 DNA follows: TGTGCCAGCAGCCCAGGCCCTCGGGGGACCCAGTACTTC.

This chain joins TRBV5-1 and TRBJ1-2; D unclear. This CDR3 is 16 amino acids long. V dropped 3 bases and J dropped 2 bases, with 17 bases sitting between them. Germline-derived CDR1 and CDR2 are SGHRS and YFSETQ. CDR3 protein: CASSSVARVLNYGYTF. Written as DNA, the CDR3 is TGCGCCAGCAGCTCCGTAGCTCGGGTCTTAAACTATGGCTACACCTTC.

This chain uses TRBV5-8 with TRBJ2-5; 9 bases are shared with TRBD1. Germline CDR1 and CDR2: SGHTS and YDEGEE. V gave up 4 bases and J gave up 4 bases; unmatched junction bases: 2. The CDR3 contains 13 residues. Here the CDR3 reads CASSRDRVETQYF. CDR3 nucleotides: TGTGCCAGCAGCCGGGACAGGGTAGAGACCCAGTACTTC.

This chain joins TRBV30 and TRBJ2-5; 7 nucleotides match TRBD1. Germline-derived CDR1 and CDR2 are GTSNPN and SVGIG (reference sequence). Losses at the gene ends were 0 bases for V and 1 base for J; bases not matched to a gene: 5. The CDR3 totals 15 residues. CDR3 sequence reads: CAWSVQGGSQETQYF. In DNA, the CDR3 is TGTGCCTGGAGTGTACAAGGGGGCTCCCAAGAGACCCAGTACTTC.

This chain links TRBV19 with TRBJ1-2; D is uncertain. The CDR3 is 13 amino acids. V was shortened by 7 bases and J by 7 bases, with 16 bases between the two germline ends. From germline, CDR1 is LNHDA and CDR2 SQIVND (reference sequence). For the CDR3, the DNA is TGTGCCAGTACCCCTTCGGTTGCTGGTGGCTACACCTTC. This translates into CASTPSVAGGYTF.

The V and J genes are TRBV10-2 and TRBJ2-1; 11 bases are shared with TRBD2. The CDR3 length is 15 residues. Germline values: CDR1 WSHSY, CDR2 SAAADI. The V and J ends lost 8 bases and 7 bases, in that order; junction bases with no gene match: 10. The CDR3 reads CASSILAGAGNEQFF. The CDR3 DNA sequence: TGCGCCAGCTCCATACTAGCGGGAGCTGGGAATGAGCAGTTCTTC.

This clone was observed a handful of times. The rearrangement joins TRBV10-3 to TRBJ1-2; D is unclear. The CDR3 extends over 13 amino acids. Germline loops: CDR1 ENHRY, CDR2 SYGVKD. V was cut by 4 bases and J by 4 bases, with 10 bases left in between. For the CDR3, the DNA is TGTGCCATCAGTGGTGGCAGTTCCTATGGCTACACCTTC. As protein: CAISGGSSYGYTF.